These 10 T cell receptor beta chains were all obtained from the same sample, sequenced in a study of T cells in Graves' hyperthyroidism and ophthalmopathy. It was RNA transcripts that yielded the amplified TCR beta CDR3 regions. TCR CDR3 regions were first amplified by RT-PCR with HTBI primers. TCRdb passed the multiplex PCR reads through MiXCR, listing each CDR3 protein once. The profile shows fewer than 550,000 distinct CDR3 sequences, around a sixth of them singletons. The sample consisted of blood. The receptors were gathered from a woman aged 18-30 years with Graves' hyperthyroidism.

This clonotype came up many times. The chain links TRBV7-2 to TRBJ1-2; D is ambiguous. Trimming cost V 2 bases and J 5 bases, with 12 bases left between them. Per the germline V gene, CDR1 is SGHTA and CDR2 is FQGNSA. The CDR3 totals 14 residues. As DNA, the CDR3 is TGTGCCAGCAGCTTAATCCGGGGAGGATATGGCTACACCTTC. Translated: CASSLIRGGYGYTF.

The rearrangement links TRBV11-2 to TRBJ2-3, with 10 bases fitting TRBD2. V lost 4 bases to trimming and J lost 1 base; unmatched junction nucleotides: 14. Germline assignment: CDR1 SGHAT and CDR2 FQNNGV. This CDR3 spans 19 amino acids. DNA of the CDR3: TGTGCCAGCAGCTCGCCGGGGCTGCTAGCGGGAGCAGGCACAGATACGCAGTATTTT. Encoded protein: CASSSPGLLAGAGTDTQYF.

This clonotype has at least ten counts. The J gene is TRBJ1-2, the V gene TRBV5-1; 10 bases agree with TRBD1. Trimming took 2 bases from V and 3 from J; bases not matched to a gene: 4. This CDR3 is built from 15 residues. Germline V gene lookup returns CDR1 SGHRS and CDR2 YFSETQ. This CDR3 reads CASSLGDRGHYGYTF. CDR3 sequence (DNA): TGCGCCAGCAGCTTAGGTGACAGGGGGCACTATGGCTACACCTTC.

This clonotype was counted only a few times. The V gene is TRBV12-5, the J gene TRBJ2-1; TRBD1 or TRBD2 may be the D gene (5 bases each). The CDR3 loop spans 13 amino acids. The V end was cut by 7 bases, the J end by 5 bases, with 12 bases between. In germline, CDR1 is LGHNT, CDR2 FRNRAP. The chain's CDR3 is CASAFGTDNEQFF. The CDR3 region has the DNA TGTGCTAGTGCCTTCGGGACGGACAATGAGCAGTTCTTC.

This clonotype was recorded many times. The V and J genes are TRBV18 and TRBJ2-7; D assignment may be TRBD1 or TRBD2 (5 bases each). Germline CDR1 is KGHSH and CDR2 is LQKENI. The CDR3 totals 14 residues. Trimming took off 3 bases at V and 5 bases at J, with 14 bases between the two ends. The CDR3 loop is CASSPGVASDEQYF. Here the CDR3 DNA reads TGTGCCAGCTCACCGGGGGTAGCGAGCGACGAGCAGTACTTC.

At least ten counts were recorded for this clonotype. The CDR3 nucleotides read TGTGCCAGCAGCCAAGATGGCCTAGACCAAGAGACCCAGTACTTC. Its protein product is CASSQDGLDQETQYF. The gene calls are TRBV4-2 and TRBJ2-5; D not certain. The CDR3 has 15 amino acids. Trimming removed 0 bases from V and 0 bases from J, with 8 bases in between. The germline V gene has CDR1 LGHNA and CDR2 YNFKEQ.

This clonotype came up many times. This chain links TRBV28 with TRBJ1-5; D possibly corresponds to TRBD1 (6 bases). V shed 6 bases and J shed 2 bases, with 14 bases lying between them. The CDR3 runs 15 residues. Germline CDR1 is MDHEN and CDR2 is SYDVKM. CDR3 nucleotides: TGTGCCAGCAGAGTCAGGGGAGGTGGCAATCAGCCCCAGCATTTT. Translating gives CASRVRGGGNQPQHF.

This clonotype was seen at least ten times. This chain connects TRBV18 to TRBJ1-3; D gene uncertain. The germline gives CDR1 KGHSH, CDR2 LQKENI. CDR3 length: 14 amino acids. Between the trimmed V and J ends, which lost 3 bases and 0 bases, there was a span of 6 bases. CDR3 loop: CASSPIGSGNTIYF. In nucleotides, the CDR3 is TGTGCCAGCTCACCGATAGGCTCTGGAAACACCATATATTTT. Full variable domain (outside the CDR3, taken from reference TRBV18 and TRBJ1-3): NAGVMQNPRHLVRRRGQEARLRCSPMKGHSHVYWYRQLPEEGLKFMVYLQKENIIDESGMPKERFSAEFPKEGPSILRIQQVVRGDSAAYFCASSPIGSGNTIYFGEGSWLTVV.

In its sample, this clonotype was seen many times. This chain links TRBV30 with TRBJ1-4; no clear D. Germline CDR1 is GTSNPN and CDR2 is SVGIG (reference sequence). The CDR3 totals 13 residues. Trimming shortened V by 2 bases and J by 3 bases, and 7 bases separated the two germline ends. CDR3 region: CAWSSTANEKLFF. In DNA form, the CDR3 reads TGTGCCTGGAGTTCTACGGCTAATGAAAAACTGTTTTTT.

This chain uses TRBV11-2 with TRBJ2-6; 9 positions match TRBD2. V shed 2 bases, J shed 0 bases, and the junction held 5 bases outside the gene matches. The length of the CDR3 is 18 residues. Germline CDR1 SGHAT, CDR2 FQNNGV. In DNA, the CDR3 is TGTGCCAGCAGCTTAAAGCTAGCGGGAAGCTCTGGGGCCAACGTCCTGACTTTC. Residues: CASSLKLAGSSGANVLTF.